A selection of T cell receptor beta chains follows, all from one sample in a study of T cell responses to AZD1222 COVID-19 vaccine. The repertoire was sequenced with immunoSEQ multiplex PCR; TCRdb's copy has only in-frame clones and lacks some. The data show about 120,000 clones, with approximately 90% seen just once and more than 13% held by the top ten. Material: peripheral blood, obtained on day 0 of AZD1222 vaccination. The receptors originated from an adult in good health. Both conserved end residues are part of each CDR3. D genes are given only for firm matches. Clone size is stated in some rows and not others, as once, few, many or a class when expanded.

v_call	clone_size	j_call	d_call	cdr3_nt	cdr3_aa
TRBV5-1	.	TRBJ2-2	.	TGCGCCAGCAGCCCCTCGGCCGGGGAGCTGTTTTTT	CASSPSAGELFF
TRBV5-1	.	TRBJ2-3	TRBD2	TGCGCCAGCAGCCTAGGGACTAGCGGGTTCAGCACAGATACGCAGTATTTT	CASSLGTSGFSTDTQYF
TRBV5-6	.	TRBJ2-7	TRBD1	TGTGCCAGCAGCTCCGGGACAGGGACTCTGGGCGAGCAGTACTTC	CASSSGTGTLGEQYF
TRBV27	.	TRBJ1-2	TRBD1	TGTGCCACCACTCCCGGGACAGGGATGTTGGGCTACACCTTC	CATTPGTGMLGYTF
TRBV12-3/TRBV12-4	.	TRBJ2-1	.	TGTGCCAGCAGCCTTTACAGGGCCGATGAGCAGTTCTTC	CASSLYRADEQFF
TRBV5-1	.	TRBJ2-3	.	TGCGCCAGCAGACAAGGATCGACAGATACGCAGTATTTT	CASRQGSTDTQYF
TRBV4-3	.	TRBJ1-1	.	TGCGCCAGCAGCCAAAACCTGGGACCGAACACTGAAGCTTTCTTT	CASSQNLGPNTEAFF
TRBV5-1	.	TRBJ2-7	.	TGCGCCAGCAGCTCAGGTTCCTACGAGCAGTACTTC	CASSSGSYEQYF
TRBV23-1	.	TRBJ1-6	.	TGCGCCAGCAGTCAACGGCAGGCAGATAATTCACCCCTCCACTTT	CASSQRQADNSPLHF
TRBV11-2	.	TRBJ1-5	.	TGTGCCAGCAGCTTAGAAGGGGTTAGCAATCAGCCCCAGCATTTT	CASSLEGVSNQPQHF
TRBV28	.	TRBJ1-4	.	TGTGCCAGCAGTTTACCCACTCGGACAGTACACTTT	CASSLPTRTVHF
TRBV4-1	.	TRBJ1-2	TRBD1	TGCGCCAGCAGCCAACCCCGGACAGGAACCTCCTATGGCTACACCTTC	CASSQPRTGTSYGYTF
TRBV11-2	.	TRBJ2-1	TRBD2	TGTGCCAGCAGCGAGACTAGCGGGGGGCGCAATGAGCAGTTCTTC	CASSETSGGRNEQFF
TRBV18	.	TRBJ1-4	TRBD1	TGTGCCAGCTCGGGGTCCGGGACAGGGCGAGAAAAACTGTTTTTT	CASSGSGTGREKLFF
TRBV27	.	TRBJ2-1	.	TGTGCCAGCAGTTTAAACAGAGAAAGGTACAATGAGCAGTTCTTC	CASSLNRERYNEQFF
TRBV5-5	.	TRBJ2-7	.	TGTGCCAGCAGCTTGGCAGGGACCTACGAGCAGTACTTC	CASSLAGTYEQYF
TRBV13	.	TRBJ2-7	.	TGTGCCAGCGGGGCCCCGCGGGACGAGCAGTACTTC	CASGAPRDEQYF
TRBV7-9	few	TRBJ2-7	.	TGTGCCAGCAGCCGACCCGGGACACTGGACTACGAGCAGTACTTC	CASSRPGTLDYEQYF
TRBV18	.	TRBJ2-5	.	TGTGCCAGCTCACCACCTCCCCCGGGGCTGAGGGACGAAGAGACCCAGTACTTC	CASSPPPPGLRDEETQYF
TRBV7-9	.	TRBJ2-6	.	TGTGCCAGCAGCAAGCAGGAGCCTGGGGCCAACGTCCTGACTTTC	CASSKQEPGANVLTF